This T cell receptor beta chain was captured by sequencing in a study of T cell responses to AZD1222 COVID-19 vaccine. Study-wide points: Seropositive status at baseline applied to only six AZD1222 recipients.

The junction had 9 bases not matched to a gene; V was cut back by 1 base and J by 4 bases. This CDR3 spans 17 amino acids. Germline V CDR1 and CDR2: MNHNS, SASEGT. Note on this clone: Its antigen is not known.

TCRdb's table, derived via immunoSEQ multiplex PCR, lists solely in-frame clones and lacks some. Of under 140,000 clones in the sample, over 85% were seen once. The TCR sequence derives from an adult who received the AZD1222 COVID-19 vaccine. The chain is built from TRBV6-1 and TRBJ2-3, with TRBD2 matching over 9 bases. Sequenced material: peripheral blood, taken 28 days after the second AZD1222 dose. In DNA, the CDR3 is TGTGCCAGCAGTGAAGGTATTGGCGGGGGGGCGGCAGATACGCAGTATTTT. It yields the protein CASSEGIGGGAADTQYF.